This T cell receptor (beta chain) was captured by sequencing in a study of cytomegalovirus exposure and HLA in healthy donors. 13 Jbeta primers and 60 Vbeta primers were used for the PCR. Assay used: immunoSEQ multiplex PCR; TCRdb lists only in-frame clones, some missing. This sample carries around 120,000 clones, 70% of them seen once, and the ten largest clones take about 11%. Sequenced input: PBMCs. This receptor was obtained from a man aged 35 to 55 in good health and CMV-seropositive.

The CDR3 region has the DNA TGTGCCAGCAGCTTTTATACCGGGGAGCTGTTTTTT. It codes for CASSFYTGELFF. This rearrangement joins TRBV7-9 to TRBJ2-2, with D uncertain. The CDR3 is made up of 12 amino acids. Germline V gene sequence: CDR1 SEHNR, CDR2 FQNEAQ (reference sequence). Between the trimmed V and J ends, which lost 3 bases and 5 bases, there was a span of 4 bases. Combining the CDR3 with reference TRBV7-9 and TRBJ2-2 gives the whole variable domain DTGVSQNPRHKITKRGQNVTFRCDPISEHNRLYWYRQTLGQGPEFLTYFQNEAQLEKSRLLSDRFSAERPKGSFSTLEIQRTEQGDSAMYLCASSFYTGELFFGEGSRLTVL.